This T cell receptor (beta chain) was profiled in a study of shared clonotypes between healthy human individuals. CDR1 WSHSY and CDR2 SAAADI come from the germline V gene. Trimming cost V 6 bases and J 5 bases, with 11 bases left between them. The CDR3 runs to 13 residues. A remark on this clone: What it binds is unknown.

Method: immunoSEQ multiplex PCR; TCRdb's copy keeps in-frame clones and lacks some. The data hold 1.6 million or so clones, with 97% to 99% observed a single time. Caucasian adults residing in Nashville, Tennessee made up all the donors. General observations from the study: The study's rarefaction showed incomplete sorted-subset sequencing despite large depth.

The TCR sequence derives from a man aged 25 to 40 in good health. The rearrangement uses TRBV10-2 and TRBJ2-1, with a possible D match to TRBD2 (5 bases). Sequencing input: naive CD4+ T cells sorted from blood. Regarding subset: CD45RA+ positively selected. CDR3 DNA: TGCGCCAGCAGCCAACTAGTGCACAATGAGCAGTTCTTC. Encoded protein: CASSQLVHNEQFF.